These 9 T cell receptor beta chains came from one sample sequenced in a study of T cell repertoires in ileal Crohn's disease. Profiled with immunoSEQ multiplex PCR; TCRdb holds only in-frame clones, not every one. This sample has 2,100 or so clones, with around 74% found just once. Lamina propria lymphocytes from surgical specimens were isolated on a density gradient before sorting. Specimen: CD8+ T cells from ileum. These receptors were obtained from an adult with Crohn's disease. Some clones in this sample may be carry-over from other donors' samples.

This sequence joins TRBV30 and TRBJ2-6, with a possible D match to TRBD1 (5 bases). The CDR3 spans 14 residues. V gave up 3 bases and J gave up 0 bases, with 6 bases separating them. Germline V CDR1 and CDR2: GTSNPN, SVGIG (reference sequence). The chain's CDR3 is CAWSQGSGANVLTF. Written as DNA, the CDR3 is TGTGCCTGGAGCCAGGGCTCTGGGGCCAACGTCCTGACTTTC. Using reference TRBV30 and TRBJ2-6 for the parts outside the CDR3, the full variable domain is SQTIHQWPATLVQPVGSPLSLECTVEGTSNPNLYWYRQAAGRGLQLLFYSVGIGQISSEVPQNLSASRPQDRQFILSSKKLLLSDSGFYLCAWSQGSGANVLTFGAGSRLTVL.

This clone was seen a handful of times. J is TRBJ2-5 and V is TRBV19; TRBD2 agrees at 9 bases. This CDR3 has 14 amino acids. Losses at the gene ends were 2 bases for V and 5 bases for J; bases not matched to a gene: 3. The germline CDR1 and CDR2 sequences are LNHDA and SQIVND (reference sequence). The CDR3 region has the DNA TGTGCCAGTAGTATAATAGCGGGAGTGGAGACCCAGTACTTC. Translated, it gives CASSIIAGVETQYF.

The chain couples TRBV23-1 to TRBJ2-7; TRBD2 aligns across 10 bases. TRBV23-1 is an ORF, with its function uncertain. The CDR3 sequence is 14 residues long. V shed 3 bases and J 5 bases; nucleotides not matched to a gene: 4. CDR3 region: CASSHRLAGDEQYF. DNA for the CDR3: TGCGCCAGCAGTCATCGCCTAGCGGGGGACGAGCAGTACTTC.

V gene TRBV13 combines with J gene TRBJ2-7; TRBD2 is a possible D gene (5 bases). The CDR3 sequence is 14 residues long. The germline V gene encodes CDR1 PRHDT and CDR2 FYEKMQ (reference sequence). V gave up 8 bases and J gave up 5 bases, with 19 bases separating them. CDR3 protein: CASGPGLALDEQYF. CDR3 coding DNA: TGTGCCAGCGGGCCGGGTCTAGCTCTCGACGAGCAGTACTTC.

The chain joins TRBV4-2 to TRBJ1-1, with TRBD1 identical over 7 bases. This CDR3 is built from 16 residues. Germline assignment: CDR1 LGHNA and CDR2 YNFKEQ. Trimming took 0 bases from V and 4 from J; bases not matched to a gene: 8. In DNA form, the CDR3 reads TGTGCCAGCAGCCAAGACCCGGACAGGCGGTTCACTGAAGCTTTCTTT. Encoded protein: CASSQDPDRRFTEAFF.

DNA of the CDR3: TGCGCCAGCAGCTTGGACAGGGCTGGTTATGGCTACACCTTC. It yields the protein CASSLDRAGYGYTF. V and J are TRBV5-1 and TRBJ1-2, with D perhaps TRBD1 (6 bases). The CDR3 has 14 residues. Germline V CDR1 and CDR2: SGHRS, YFSETQ. Trimming took 0 bases from V and 5 from J, leaving 11 bases between them.

This clone has a single count. The chain is built from TRBV7-9 and TRBJ2-7, with unresolved D. Germline V gene data show CDR1 as SEHNR and CDR2 as FQNEAQ (reference sequence). This CDR3 contains 13 residues. V was pared by 5 bases and J by 2 bases, with 10 bases between. CDR3 DNA: TGTGCCAGCAGCCCTGCGGCCACCTACGAGCAGTACTTC. This translates into CASSPAATYEQYF.

This clone has just a few counts. The chain couples TRBV5-1 to TRBJ2-3, with D tentatively TRBD1 (6 bases). Per germline, CDR1 SGHRS and CDR2 YFSETQ. The V end lost 2 bases, the J end lost 3 bases, and 16 bases lay between the germline ends. The CDR3 is 16 amino acids. CDR3 loop: CASSFSWDTATDTQYF. The CDR3 coding sequence is TGCGCCAGCAGCTTTTCGTGGGACACGGCAACAGATACGCAGTATTTT. Full variable domain (rest looked up from reference TRBV5-1 and TRBJ2-3): KAGVTQTPRYLIKTRGQQVTLSCSPISGHRSVSWYQQTPGQGLQFLFEYFSETQRNKGNFPGRFSGRQFSNSRSEMNVSTLELGDSALYLCASSFSWDTATDTQYFGPGTRLTVL.

The genes are TRBV7-8 and TRBJ2-7, with TRBD1 as a possible D gene (6 bases). V was shortened by 1 base and J by 5 bases, with 21 bases between the two germline ends. CDR3 length: 17 residues. Germline lookup yields CDR1 SGHVS and CDR2 FQNEAQ. CDR3: CASSLVGTRLPANEQYF. CDR3 coding DNA: TGTGCCAGCAGCTTAGTCGGGACACGACTACCAGCAAACGAGCAGTACTTC.